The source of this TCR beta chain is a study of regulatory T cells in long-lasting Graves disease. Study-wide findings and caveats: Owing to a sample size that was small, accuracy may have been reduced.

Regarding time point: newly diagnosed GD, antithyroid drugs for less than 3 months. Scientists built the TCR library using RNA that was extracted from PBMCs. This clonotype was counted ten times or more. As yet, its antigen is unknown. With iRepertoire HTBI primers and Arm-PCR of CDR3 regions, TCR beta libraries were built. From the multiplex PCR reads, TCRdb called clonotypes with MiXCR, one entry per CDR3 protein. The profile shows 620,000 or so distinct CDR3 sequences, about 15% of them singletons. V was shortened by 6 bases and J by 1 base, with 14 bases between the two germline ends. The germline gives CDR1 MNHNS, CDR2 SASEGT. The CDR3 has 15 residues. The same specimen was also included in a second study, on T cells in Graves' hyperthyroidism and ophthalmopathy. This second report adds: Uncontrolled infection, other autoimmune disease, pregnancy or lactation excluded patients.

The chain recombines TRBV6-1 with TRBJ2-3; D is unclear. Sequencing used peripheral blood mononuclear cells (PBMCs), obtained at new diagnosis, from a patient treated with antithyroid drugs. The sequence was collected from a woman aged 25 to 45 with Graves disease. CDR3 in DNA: TGTGCCAGCAGAATAGGTGTCGCAGGCACAGATACGCAGTATTTT. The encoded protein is CASRIGVAGTDTQYF.